The rows below give T cell receptor beta chains drawn from one sample of a study of spatial heterogeneity in lung cancer. Each CDR3 protein gets one entry after TCRdb re-called the 5' RACE reads with MiXCR. The data contain around 20,000 distinct CDR3 sequences, around 10% of them singletons. Material: PBMCs, obtained at follow-up. These receptors were collected from a male donor with early-stage non-small cell lung cancer. CDR3s include the opening cysteine and the closing phenylalanine or tryptophan. Fields, in order: CDR3 DNA, CDR3 protein, D gene, V gene, clone size, J gene. The D gene is left open where the match is weak. Clone size appears in some rows only: once, few, many, or a class for an expanded clone.

TGTGCCAGCAGCCAGGGTTGGACAGGGGTCCTCCATCCCCAGCATTTT | CASSQGWTGVLHPQHF | TRBD1 | TRBV3-1 | . | TRBJ1-5
TGTGCCAATATACAGGGATCCTATAATTCACCCCTCCACTTT | CANIQGSYNSPLHF | . | TRBV11-2 | . | TRBJ1-6
TGTGCCAGCAGACAGGGATGGGGGTACAATGAGCAGTTCTTC | CASRQGWGYNEQFF | . | TRBV6-4 | many | TRBJ2-1
TGTGCCAGCAGCTTACAGGGGACCCAGTACTTC | CASSLQGTQYF | . | TRBV7-9 | few | TRBJ2-5
TGTGCCAGCAGTGTTTGGGGGGGACTGAACAATGAGCAGTTCTTC | CASSVWGGLNNEQFF | TRBD2 | TRBV2 | many | TRBJ2-1
TGCAGTGCTAGAGGCCTTGCGGACACCATATATTTT | CSARGLADTIYF | . | TRBV20-1 | . | TRBJ1-3
TGTGCCAGCCGGGACAGGGGGGCCCCTCCGAACACTGAAGCTTTCTTT | CASRDRGAPPNTEAFF | TRBD1 | TRBV2 | many | TRBJ1-1
TGTGCCAGCAGTAGGAGGGACACAGATACGCAGTATTTT | CASSRRDTDTQYF | . | TRBV27 | . | TRBJ2-3
TGTGCCAGCAGTTTATATAGGGGAGGAGGAAACACCATATATTTT | CASSLYRGGGNTIYF | . | TRBV28 | few | TRBJ1-3
TGTGCCAGCTCAACCAGTCTTACTAACGAGCAGTACTTC | CASSTSLTNEQYF | . | TRBV18 | many | TRBJ2-7
TGCAGCGTGATGAGTCAATACAATGAGCAGTTCTTC | CSVMSQYNEQFF | . | TRBV29-1 | many | TRBJ2-1
TGCAGTGCTAGAGATACGGGACAGGGGGCCGGAGATACGCAGTATTTT | CSARDTGQGAGDTQYF | TRBD1 | TRBV20-1 | . | TRBJ2-3
TGCGCCAGCAGCTTGGACCCGGGACAGCCTAATGAAAAACTGTTTTTT | CASSLDPGQPNEKLFF | TRBD1 | TRBV5-1 | many | TRBJ1-4
TGTGCCAGCAGTTACCACATCACCCGGGGGATGTTGACAGATACGCAGTATTTT | CASSYHITRGMLTDTQYF | . | TRBV6-2/TRBV6-3 | few | TRBJ2-3
TGTGCCAGCAGCAACCTAGCGGTTAAAACCCAGTACTTC | CASSNLAVKTQYF | TRBD2 | TRBV6-2/TRBV6-3 | . | TRBJ2-5
TGTGCCAGCAGCTTAGCCGTGGCAGTAGAAGAGACCCAGTACTTC | CASSLAVAVEETQYF | . | TRBV7-2 | . | TRBJ2-5
TGCGCCAGCAGCCAAGGGCTCTCCGGCCTTTACGAGCAGTACTTC | CASSQGLSGLYEQYF | . | TRBV4-1 | medium-sized | TRBJ2-7
TGTGCCATCAGTGAGTCACCGGACAGGGAAGGAACCCAGTACTTC | CAISESPDREGTQYF | TRBD1 | TRBV10-3 | few | TRBJ2-5
TGTGCCAGCAGTGACGAAGGGAACACTGAAGCTTTCTTT | CASSDEGNTEAFF | . | TRBV2 | many | TRBJ1-1